One sample yielded the 21 T cell receptor beta chains listed below, sequenced in a study of T cell responses to AZD1222 COVID-19 vaccine (dated by TCRdb to the early 2020s). Interpreted using the paper, the time point label stands for: baseline before first vaccination. The method was the immunoSEQ multiplex PCR assay. Imported from immuneACCESS, the table was reduced by TCRdb to in-frame sequences with V and J called. These copies leave out some clones; in studies compared against another copy, an unresolved V gene accounts for under half, and the cause of the remainder is not known. Here the sample has 100,000 or so clones; around 84% occur a single time. The ten largest clonotypes hold more than 1.2% of the sample. Specimen: peripheral blood, collected on day 0 of AZD1222 vaccination. The receptor source for this set is an adult in good health.

Here the CDR3 DNA reads TGTGCCAGCAGCTCCACTCCGGGACCCACCCGGTGGACCCAGTACTTC. Protein: CASSSTPGPTRWTQYF. V and J are TRBV11-2 and TRBJ2-5; perhaps D is TRBD1 or TRBD2 (5 bases each). The V gene's germline CDR1 is SGHAT and CDR2 FQNNGV. The CDR3 contains 16 residues. V lost 4 bases and J 7 bases, leaving 22 bases between the germline ends. The complete variable domain, with remaining parts taken from reference TRBV11-2 and TRBJ2-5, reads EAGVAQSPRYKIIEKRQSVAFWCNPISGHATLYWYQQILGQGPKLLIQFQNNGVVDDSQLPKDRFSAERLKGVDSTLKIQPAKLEDSAVYLCASSSTPGPTRWTQYFGPGTRLLVL.

The genes are TRBV18 and TRBJ1-5; D is undetermined. V shed 3 bases and J shed 4 bases, with 10 bases lying between them. CDR1 is KGHSH and CDR2 is LQKENI in the germline V gene. The CDR3 loop spans 14 amino acids. The CDR3 DNA reads as TGTGCCAGCTCACCGACCCCGGGGAATCAGCCCCAGCATTTT. Amino acid sequence: CASSPTPGNQPQHF.

The chain uses TRBV28 and TRBJ2-1, with 9 bases aligning to TRBD2. Germline values: CDR1 MDHEN, CDR2 SYDVKM. V gave up 3 bases and J gave up 2 bases; unmatched junction bases: 2. This CDR3 is built from 15 residues. CDR3 sequence: CASSFSGRTYNEQFF. In DNA, the CDR3 is TGTGCCAGCAGTTTCAGCGGGAGGACCTACAATGAGCAGTTCTTC.

V gene TRBV4-3 combines with J gene TRBJ1-5; unclear D gene. The CDR3 contains 15 residues. V lost 0 bases to trimming and J lost 1 base, with 7 bases between them. Germline CDR1 LGHNA, CDR2 YSLEER. The CDR3 region is CASSQEVGSNQPQHF. For the CDR3, the DNA is TGCGCCAGCAGCCAAGAAGTGGGGAGCAATCAGCCCCAGCATTTT.

The chain is built from TRBV4-1 and TRBJ1-4; TRBD1 matches at 8 bases. This CDR3 comprises 18 residues. Trimming took 2 bases from V and 8 from J; bases not matched to a gene: 16. From germline, CDR1 is MGHRA and CDR2 YSYEKL. CDR3 bases: TGCGCCAGCAGCCAAAAAACCACAGCAGGGGGCGCTGGGGAAAAACTGTTTTTT. This codes for CASSQKTTAGGAGEKLFF.

The genes are TRBV28 and TRBJ2-7; TRBD2 agrees at 9 bases. This CDR3 has 15 residues. Per the germline V gene, CDR1 is MDHEN and CDR2 is SYDVKM. Germline trimming cut 3 bases from V and 7 bases from J; bases unmatched to any gene: 10. CDR3 region: CASSLAGGRAVEQYF. For the CDR3, the DNA is TGTGCCAGCAGTTTGGCGGGCGGGAGGGCCGTAGAGCAGTACTTC.

The V call is TRBV2, the J call TRBJ1-2; D possibly corresponds to TRBD1 (5 bases). CDR1 SNHLY and CDR2 FYNNEI come from the germline V gene. Trimming removed 6 bases at V and 2 bases at J, with 10 bases between. CDR3 length: 13 residues. As DNA, the CDR3 is TGTGCCAGCAGCCAGGGCGGGAACTATGGCTACACCTTC. Translating gives CASSQGGNYGYTF.

The gene calls are TRBV6-4 and TRBJ2-7; D is uncertain. The V end lost 4 bases, the J end lost 0 bases, and 22 bases lay between the germline ends. The CDR3 extends over 18 amino acids. The germline CDR1 and CDR2 sequences are MRHNA and SNTAGT. CDR3 sequence (DNA): TGTGCCAGCAGTGCTAGGCCGGCCCTCCTATCCATCTCCTACGAGCAGTACTTC. It is translated as CASSARPALLSISYEQYF.

This clone came up once. The J gene is TRBJ2-1, the V gene TRBV11-1, with a possible D match to TRBD1 (5 bases). Germline loops: CDR1 SGHAT, CDR2 FQDESV (reference sequence). This CDR3 comprises 13 residues. V was cut by 8 bases and J by 9 bases, with 17 bases left in between. The CDR3 DNA reads as TGTGCCAGCTCCGATTATAGGGGCGGTGAGCAGTTCTTC. This gives the protein CASSDYRGGEQFF.

CDR3 bases: TGTGCCAGCAGCTTGACCCTGGGCACTGAAGCTTTCTTT. This translates into CASSLTLGTEAFF. This chain connects TRBV5-4 to TRBJ1-1; no definite D call. Trimming removed 1 base at V and 4 bases at J, with 8 bases between. The CDR3 contains 13 residues. Germline assignment: CDR1 SGHNT and CDR2 YYREEE (reference sequence).

This clone is a singleton in its sample. This rearrangement joins TRBV28 to TRBJ1-1; 8 bases align to TRBD1. The V gene end was trimmed by 5 bases and the J gene end by 3 bases; junction bases not matched to a gene: 11. CDR1 MDHEN and CDR2 SYDVKM come from the germline V gene. This CDR3 spans 16 amino acids. The CDR3 spells CASSVLRTGSDTEAFF. CDR3 in DNA: TGTGCCAGCAGTGTACTCCGGACAGGGAGCGACACTGAAGCTTTCTTT.

The V call is TRBV20-1, the J call TRBJ1-1, with unresolved D. Trimming cost V 3 bases and J 10 bases, with 15 bases left between them. Germline CDR1 DFQATT, CDR2 SNEGSKA (reference sequence). This CDR3 has 12 residues. CDR3 DNA: TGCAGTGCTAGTGCCCCCGGAGGAAGAGCTTTCTTT. Protein product: CSASAPGGRAFF.

The chain couples TRBV6-6 to TRBJ1-5; perhaps TRBD1 as D (5 bases). Germline V gene lookup returns CDR1 MNHNY and CDR2 SVGAGI (reference sequence). Trimming shortened V by 6 bases and J by 1 base, and 10 bases separated the two germline ends. CDR3 size: 14 residues. The CDR3: CASSRRDSNQPQHF. CDR3 sequence (DNA): TGTGCCAGCAGCCGCCGGGACAGCAATCAGCCCCAGCATTTT.

The rearrangement joins TRBV12-3 or TRBV12-4 to TRBJ1-2, with a tentative D call TRBD1 (6 bases). This CDR3 has 12 amino acids. Trimming pared 4 bases from V and 12 bases from J, leaving 15 bases between. The CDR3 region is CASSYTRTANTF. CDR3 nucleotide sequence: TGTGCCAGCAGTTACACGCGGACAGCCAACACCTTC.

The rearrangement links TRBV5-6 to TRBJ1-1, with D possibly being TRBD1 (5 bases). Germline-derived CDR1 and CDR2 are SGHDT and YYEEEE. V lost 7 bases and J 4 bases, leaving 14 bases between the germline ends. The CDR3 contains 13 residues. CDR3 sequence: CASARGVSTEAFF. CDR3 sequence (DNA): TGTGCCAGCGCCCGAGGGGTAAGCACTGAAGCTTTCTTT.

The chain combines TRBV30 with TRBJ2-1; 10 bases match TRBD2. CDR3 length equals 15 residues. After removal of 0 bases from V and 3 bases from J, the junction contained 2 bases not matched to a gene. Per germline, CDR1 GTSNPN and CDR2 SVGIG (reference sequence). The CDR3 region has the DNA TGTGCCTGGAGTGTCGGGACTAGCGACTACAATGAGCAGTTCTTC. Amino acid sequence: CAWSVGTSDYNEQFF.

The chain carries TRBV4-3 and TRBJ1-2, with TRBD1 as a possible D gene (6 bases). The germline V gene encodes CDR1 LGHNA and CDR2 YSLEER. Trimming pared 0 bases from V and 4 bases from J, leaving 15 bases between. The CDR3 totals 16 residues. This chain's CDR3 is CASSQDYRGKVYGYTF. CDR3 bases: TGCGCCAGCAGCCAAGATTATAGGGGGAAAGTCTATGGCTACACCTTC.

This rearrangement joins TRBV7-2 to TRBJ2-1; 10 bases map to TRBD2. Germline loops: CDR1 SGHTA, CDR2 FQGNSA. There are 16 residues in the CDR3. V trimming: 5 bases; J trimming: 4 bases; junction bases outside the gene matches: 8. CDR3 residues: CASSLSTSGYYNEQFF. The CDR3 DNA reads TGTGCCAGCAGCCTTTCGACTAGCGGGTATTACAATGAGCAGTTCTTC.

The rearrangement uses TRBV30 and TRBJ1-1, with 7 bases that match TRBD1. This CDR3 comprises 13 residues. The V segment lost 3 bases and the J segment 2 bases; nucleotides outside the gene matches: 3. Germline lookup yields CDR1 GTSNPN and CDR2 SVGIG (reference sequence). The CDR3 DNA sequence: TGTGCCTGGAGGGGACAGAGTAACACTGAAGCTTTCTTT. Residues: CAWRGQSNTEAFF.

Turning to this clone: The junction shows a germline mismatch at one end, possibly a read error. The gene calls are TRBV7-2 and TRBJ2-2; TRBD2 agrees at 8 bases. Germline V CDR1 and CDR2: SGHTA, FQGNSA. The CDR3 has 15 residues. The CDR3 region is CASNLAGSNTGELFF. The CDR3 coding sequence is TGTGCCAGCAACTTAGCGGGATCTAACACCGGGGAGCTGTTTTTT.

The chain links TRBV3-1 (or the pseudogene TRBV3-2) to TRBJ2-7; 11 nucleotides align to TRBD2. Looked up from germline, CDR1 is LGHDT and CDR2 is YNNKEL (reference sequence). The CDR3 extends over 14 amino acids. V was pared by 7 bases and J by 3 bases, with 5 bases of the junction left unmatched. The DNA of the CDR3 is TGTGCCAGCAACCTAGCGGGAGGCCGCTACGAGCAGTACTTC. Its protein is CASNLAGGRYEQYF.